The rows below give T cell receptor beta chains drawn from one sample of a study of graft-versus-host responses after intestinal transplantation. These receptors have no known antigen. Produced via immunoSEQ multiplex PCR; TCRdb's table is partial and in-frame only. The repertoire holds some 79,000 clones, with 85% to 90% as singletons. The source was unstimulated CD4+ T cells sorted from spleen or lymph node cells, collected before intestinal transplant. These TCRs come from a human donor who received an intestinal transplant. Both conserved end residues are part of each CDR3. Fields, in order: clone size, D gene, J gene, V gene, CDR3 protein, CDR3 DNA. A D gene is named only where the DNA matches it firmly. Rows may omit the clone size; those that give it use once, few, many or a size class.

clone size: .
D gene: .
J gene: TRBJ2-1
V gene: TRBV29-1
CDR3 protein: CSVGLGAYNEQFF
CDR3 DNA: TGCAGCGTTGGACTAGGGGCATACAATGAGCAGTTCTTC

clone size: .
D gene: TRBD1
J gene: TRBJ2-7
V gene: TRBV29-1
CDR3 protein: CSAGQGGLEQYF
CDR3 DNA: TGCAGCGCAGGACAGGGTGGACTCGAGCAGTACTTC

clone size: .
D gene: .
J gene: TRBJ2-3
V gene: TRBV15
CDR3 protein: CATSKAGLTDTQYF
CDR3 DNA: TGTGCCACCAGCAAGGCAGGGTTAACAGATACGCAGTATTTT

clone size: many
D gene: TRBD1
J gene: TRBJ1-6
V gene: TRBV30
CDR3 protein: CAWVRQGNSYNSPLHF
CDR3 DNA: TGTGCCTGGGTGAGACAGGGGAATTCCTATAATTCACCCCTCCACTTT

clone size: .
D gene: TRBD1
J gene: TRBJ2-1
V gene: TRBV7-9
CDR3 protein: CASSPQDRVYNEQFF
CDR3 DNA: TGTGCCAGCAGCCCTCAGGACAGGGTATACAATGAGCAGTTCTTC

clone size: .
D gene: TRBD1
J gene: TRBJ1-2
V gene: TRBV7-9
CDR3 protein: CASSRRGQDYGYTF
CDR3 DNA: TGTGCCAGCAGCCGCAGGGGGCAGGACTATGGCTACACCTTC

clone size: .
D gene: .
J gene: TRBJ1-6
V gene: TRBV11-2
CDR3 protein: CASSLSAVPSNSPLHF
CDR3 DNA: TGTGCCAGCAGCCTTAGCGCGGTTCCGTCGAATTCACCCCTCCACTTT

clone size: .
D gene: .
J gene: TRBJ2-3
V gene: TRBV5-4
CDR3 protein: CASSLGWDRAGEDTQYF
CDR3 DNA: TGTGCCAGCAGCTTGGGGTGGGACCGGGCAGGGGAAGATACGCAGTATTTT

clone size: .
D gene: .
J gene: TRBJ2-3
V gene: TRBV6-5
CDR3 protein: CASSQPGGADTQYF
CDR3 DNA: TGTGCCAGCAGTCAACCGGGGGGCGCAGATACGCAGTATTTT

clone size: .
D gene: TRBD1
J gene: TRBJ1-4
V gene: TRBV6-1
CDR3 protein: CASSEVFRGLDEKLFF
CDR3 DNA: TGTGCCAGCAGTGAAGTATTCAGGGGGCTAGATGAAAAACTGTTTTTT

clone size: .
D gene: TRBD2
J gene: TRBJ2-7
V gene: TRBV7-8
CDR3 protein: CASSPTGGRSPYEQYF
CDR3 DNA: TGTGCCAGCAGCCCAACGGGCGGGAGGTCTCCCTACGAGCAGTACTTC

clone size: .
D gene: .
J gene: TRBJ2-7
V gene: TRBV27
CDR3 protein: CASSLNVGGLAVYEQYF
CDR3 DNA: TGTGCCAGCAGTTTAAATGTTGGGGGCCTAGCGGTCTACGAGCAGTACTTC